The present entry profiles one T cell receptor beta chain with its context. Its antigen remains unidentified. Base quality data are lacking; no much larger clone is found one base away. Peripheral blood CD8+ and CD4+ T cells from healthy donors, Susac syndrome patients and multiple sclerosis patients were profiled using high-throughput TCR beta sequencing. The healthy donors served as controls matched for age and sex. Bulk CD8+ and CD4+ T cells were purified by magnetic negative isolation, whereas CD8+ TEMRA cells were enriched by FACS. Blood was collected in EDTA tubes and processed within 24 hours, with PBMCs isolated through density gradient centrifugation. PBMCs destined for TCR sequencing were cryopreserved in liquid nitrogen and later thawed in a 37 °C water bath. The sorted or isolated CD4+, CD8+ and CD8+ TEMRA cells reached a purity of at least 90%. The data derive from a study of CD8 T cells in Susac syndrome (dated by TCRdb to 2018 to 2020). In the study overall: Whether CD8+ T cell activation and differentiation in Susac syndrome was antigen driven was tested using repertoire sequencing. Study-level results and caveats: The study acknowledged that relatively few individuals were included in the TCR sequencing and HLA analysis.

RNA was extracted using the RNeasy kit, and about 0.45 to 1 microgram was reverse transcribed with random hexamers. TCR beta CDR3 regions were amplified with the immunoSEQ multiplex PCR assay covering 54 Vbeta and 13 Jbeta segments. Bias from PCR amplification was corrected by using a synthetic template baseline for primer optimization and for computational correction. The study's processing was this. Only productive sequences were kept, with reads annotated to V, D and J genes according to IMGT and analyzed in immunoSEQ Analyzer. To calculate clonality, Shannon entropy was normalized by log2 of the number of productive unique sequences and then subtracted from one. Public and private clones were assessed among the 100 most prevalent clones of each patient and control. A clone was defined as Susac-specific if it was absent from the healthy and MS cohorts, from roughly 990 published viral clones and from other ImmuneACCESS disease sequences. The raw public reads went through TCRdb reprocessing: fastp at Q25, MiXCR clone calling, in-frame beta chains kept. Every entry covers one CDR3 protein and lists the most common genes and DNA from its rows. In this record, the V and J calls reflect TCRdb's handling and not the investigators' own analysis. This sample is represented by 100,000 to 150,000 distinct CDR3 sequences; 90% to 95% of them were singletons. The top ten clonotypes cover more than 0.09% of the sample.

Sequencing was carried out using CD4+ T cells from PBMCs. This receptor was taken from a human donor in good health.

The nucleotide sequence is given as TGTGCCAGCAGCAAGACAGGGCCGAACACCGGGGAGCTGTTTTTT. The translation is CASSKTGPNTGELFF. The receptor chain draws on TRBV7-9 and TRBJ2-2; the central 7 bases match TRBD1. CDR1 and CDR2 were assigned from the germline V gene (reference sequence) as SEHNR and FQNEAQ. V trim: 5 bases; J trim: 0 bases; unmatched bases: 3. The CDR3 covers 15 residues, taking in both the cysteine and the phenylalanine. Left in the record is the CDR3 DNA by itself, 45 bases read in frame from the first base.